This T cell receptor beta chain was documented in a study of technical replicates of blood from a few donors. Measured with immunoSEQ multiplex PCR; TCRdb has only the in-frame clones, and not every one. Among under 100,000 clones listed, around 95% were seen once. The V end was cut by 3 bases, the J end by 5 bases, with 19 bases between. The CDR3 has 16 amino acids. The germline gives CDR1 SGHDN, CDR2 FVKESK. This clone has a single count. The chain employs TRBV14 and TRBJ2-5, with no clear D. The material sequenced was T cells isolated from PBMCs. The source is a human donor in good health. The CDR3 reads CASSQLYTGVVETQYF. CDR3 DNA sequence: TGTGCCAGCAGCCAGCTCTACACCGGAGTGGTTGAGACCCAGTACTTC. Filled out from reference TRBV14 and TRBJ2-5, the complete variable domain reads EAGVTQFPSHSVIEKGQTVTLRCDPISGHDNLYWYRRVMGKEIKFLLHFVKESKQDESGMPNNRFLAERTGGTYSTLKVQPAELEDSGVYFCASSQLYTGVVETQYFGPGTRLLVL.